Listed here are 9 T cell receptor beta chains from one sample, sequenced in a study of blood T cells in healthy people across ages. With a J-beta primer mix and a sample-barcoded 5' primer, a second PCR ran 7 to 11 cycles. MiXCR, run by TCRdb on the 5' RACE reads, gives a single entry per CDR3 protein. The data contain about 970,000 distinct CDR3 sequences, approximately 50% of them singletons. Input material: blood. The receptors derive from a woman aged 55-70 years in good health.

The CDR3 region has the DNA TGTGCCAGCAAACAGGGGGCGGACTACGAGCAGTACTTC. It translates to CASKQGADYEQYF. The V gene is TRBV3-1, the J gene TRBJ2-7; TRBD1 aligns across 9 bases. The length of the CDR3 is 13 residues. The V and J ends lost 7 bases and 3 bases, in that order; junction bases with no gene match: 4. Germline CDR1 is LGHDT and CDR2 is YNNKEL (reference sequence).

The chain couples TRBV18 to TRBJ1-5, with D perhaps matching TRBD1 (6 bases). V lost 3 bases to trimming and J lost 4 bases, with 7 bases between them. CDR3 length: 13 residues. Per the germline V gene, CDR1 is KGHSH and CDR2 is LQKENI. CDR3 nucleotides: TGTGCCAGCTCACCCGGGACAAATCAGCCCCAGCATTTT. This sequence encodes CASSPGTNQPQHF.

The rearrangement uses TRBV7-2 and TRBJ2-7; no clear D. The CDR3 covers 14 residues. Per germline, CDR1 SGHTA and CDR2 FQGNSA. Trimming took off 0 bases at V and 2 bases at J, with 8 bases between the two ends. The DNA of the CDR3 is TGTGCCAGCAGCTTAGCCAGGTGGGCCTACGAGCAGTACTTC. Its translation is CASSLARWAYEQYF.

This chain connects TRBV7-8 to TRBJ2-7, with 9 bases that match TRBD2. CDR1 and CDR2 (germline): SGHVS, FQNEAQ. The CDR3 length is 15 residues. V gave up 3 bases and J gave up 2 bases; unmatched junction bases: 5. This CDR3 reads CASSFRLAEAYEQYF. The CDR3 DNA reads as TGTGCCAGCAGCTTCCGACTAGCGGAGGCCTACGAGCAGTACTTC. Combining the CDR3 with reference TRBV7-8 and TRBJ2-7 gives the whole variable domain GAGVSQSPRYKVAKRGQDVALRCDPISGHVSLFWYQQALGQGPEFLTYFQNEAQLDKSGLPSDRFFAERPEGSVSTLKIQRTQQEDSAVYLCASSFRLAEAYEQYFGPGTRLTVT.

This clonotype was detected only a few times. The chain recombines TRBV4-2 with TRBJ2-1; D possibly uses TRBD1 or TRBD2 (5 bases each). The CDR3 has 13 residues. The germline V gene encodes CDR1 LGHNA and CDR2 YNFKEQ. V lost 4 bases, J lost 12 bases, and 16 bases lay in between. DNA for the CDR3: TGTGCCAGCAGCCTCCCCGGGGCAGGGTGGCAGTTCTTC. Amino acid sequence: CASSLPGAGWQFF.

CDR3 in amino acids: CASSKPDTRNEQYF. Written as DNA, the CDR3 is TGTGCCAGCAGCAAACCGGACACCAGGAACGAGCAGTACTTC. V is TRBV7-8 and J is TRBJ2-1; a weak D match, TRBD1 (5 bases). The assigned J gene may be wrong: the sequence end matches TRBJ2-7 better. Germline CDR1 and CDR2: SGHVS and FQNEAQ. This CDR3 is 14 amino acids long.

The genes are TRBV12-3 or TRBV12-4 and TRBJ2-1; 14 nucleotides agree with TRBD2. The trim removed 3 bases at V and 4 bases at J, leaving 5 bases unmatched. The CDR3 totals 17 residues. DNA of the CDR3: TGTGCCAGCAGTTTGGGGACTAGCGGGAGTAGGTACAATGAGCAGTTCTTC. Protein product: CASSLGTSGSRYNEQFF.

This clonotype was seen once. The junction shows a germline mismatch at one end, possibly a read error. This chain uses TRBV20-1 with TRBJ2-1; 12 bases fit TRBD1. CDR3 length: 15 residues. The V gene's germline CDR1 is DFQATT and CDR2 SNEGSKA (reference sequence). The CDR3 bases are TGCAGTGCTAGGGGGACAGGGGGCACCTACAATGTGCAGTTCTTC. Its protein is CSARGTGGTYNVQFF.

This chain links TRBV3-1 with TRBJ2-3; perhaps D is TRBD1 or TRBD2 (5 bases each). The CDR3 has 13 residues. Looked up from germline, CDR1 is LGHDT and CDR2 is YNNKEL (reference sequence). Deletions cut 5 bases from V and 5 bases from J, with 11 bases between. The CDR3 DNA reads TGTGCCAGCAGCACTGCGAGGGGAGATACGCAGTATTTT. This sequence encodes CASSTARGDTQYF.